These T cell receptor beta chains were read from a single sample in a study of cytomegalovirus exposure and HLA in healthy donors. Here immunoSEQ multiplex PCR was the method, and the copy in TCRdb shows in-frame clones only, minus some. The table includes roughly 86,000 clones, 65% detected once. The sample comprised PBMCs. The receptors shown here come from a woman aged 45-59 years in good health and CMV-seropositive. Each CDR3 is given with its conserved first and last residue. The D gene is left open where the match is weak. Only part of the rows carry a size: once, few, many, or a class if the clone is expanded.

>TRBV7-8|once|.|TRBJ1-5
TGTGCCAGCAGCTTAGCCGGAGGGCCCCAGCATTTT
CASSLAGGPQHF
>TRBV7-6|.|.|TRBJ1-1
TGTGCCAGCAGCCCTAGCCCGGACGGGAACACTGAAGCTTTCTTT
CASSPSPDGNTEAFF
>TRBV6-5|few|TRBD2|TRBJ2-3
TGTGCCAGCCGATTGATAGCGGGGGGCACAGATACGCAGTATTTT
CASRLIAGGTDTQYF
>TRBV7-3|few|.|TRBJ2-2
TGTGCCAGCAGCTTAAGTCGGGAGTCGAGCACCGGGGAGCTGTTTTTT
CASSLSRESSTGELFF
>TRBV6-1|.|TRBD1|TRBJ2-2
TGTGCCAGCAGACAGGGGGCAGAAGCCGGGGAGCTGTTTTTT
CASRQGAEAGELFF
>TRBV19|.|TRBD1|TRBJ1-2
TGTGCCAGTAGTATAGCGACAGGGGGCTATGGCTACACCTTC
CASSIATGGYGYTF
>TRBV19|.|TRBD2|TRBJ2-3
TGTGCCAGTAAAGTGGGACTAGCGGGCACAGATACGCAGTATTTT
CASKVGLAGTDTQYF
>TRBV2|.|TRBD2|TRBJ2-7
TGTGCCAGCAGTGCGTCAGCGGGGGGGAGCGAGCAGTACTTC
CASSASAGGSEQYF
>TRBV5-1|.|TRBD1|TRBJ1-2
TGCGCCAGCAGCCCCGGGACAGAGGGGAATGTCTACACCTTC
CASSPGTEGNVYTF
>TRBV5-1|.|TRBD1|TRBJ2-3
TGCGCCAGCAGCTTGGGGGACAGGGGGGGAGATACGCAGTATTTT
CASSLGDRGGDTQYF
>TRBV7-6|.|.|TRBJ1-1
TGTGCCAGCAGCCCGGGACAGAACACTGAAGCTTTCTTT
CASSPGQNTEAFF
>TRBV28|.|.|TRBJ2-5
TGTGCCAGCTCTAGGCGGCCGTACCAAGAGACCCAGTACTTC
CASSRRPYQETQYF
>TRBV21-1|few|.|TRBJ1-5
TGTGCCAGCAGCAAACGTACAGATGGATATAGCAATCAGCCCCAGCATTTT
CASSKRTDGYSNQPQHF
>TRBV29-1|few|TRBD2|TRBJ2-2
TGCAGCGTGGCTCCCTCCCAGCGGGGGGGCCACGGGGAGCTGTTTTTT
CSVAPSQRGGHGELFF
>TRBV4-2|.|.|TRBJ1-1
TGTGCCAGCAGCCAAGTGGCGGGGAACACTGAAGCTTTCTTT
CASSQVAGNTEAFF
>TRBV5-4|.|TRBD2|TRBJ2-5
TGTGCCAGCAGCCAACGACTAGCGGGGGGTGGAGAGACCCAGTACTTC
CASSQRLAGGGETQYF
>TRBV13|.|TRBD1|TRBJ1-1
TGTGCCAGCAGCACGGACAGGGCGAACACTGAAGCTTTCTTT
CASSTDRANTEAFF
>TRBV5-1|.|TRBD1|TRBJ1-2
TGCGCCAGCAGCTCCCAGCCGACAGGGAATTTTGGGTATGGCTACACCTTC
CASSSQPTGNFGYGYTF
>TRBV27|.|.|TRBJ1-1
TGTGCCAGCAGTCTGACAGGCGGTGAAGCTTTCTTT
CASSLTGGEAFF
>TRBV18|.|TRBD2|TRBJ2-7
TGTGCCAGCTCACCATTGAATTTTATCGGGGGGGCGGTCGAGCAGTACTTC
CASSPLNFIGGAVEQYF
>TRBV5-1|few|.|TRBJ1-1
TGCGCCAGCAGCTCGGACACTGAAGCTTTCTTT
CASSSDTEAFF
>TRBV5-4|few|TRBD1|TRBJ2-1
TGTGCCAGCAGCCCAGGGGGATACAATGAGCAGTTCTTC
CASSPGGYNEQFF
>TRBV5-4|.|.|TRBJ2-7
TGTGCCAGCAGCACTCATCAGGGTCCCGAGCAGTACTTC
CASSTHQGPEQYF
>TRBV27|few|TRBD1|TRBJ1-6
TGTGCCAGCAGTTTAGGTCCAGGGGGCGTTTCACCCCTCCACTTT
CASSLGPGGVSPLHF
>TRBV27|.|.|TRBJ1-1
TGTGCCAGCAGCCCCTCGGGGGGAAGCACTGAAGCTTTCTTT
CASSPSGGSTEAFF
>TRBV5-6|.|.|TRBJ2-5
TGTGCCAGCAGCCGACAGGCACAAGAGACCCAGTACTTC
CASSRQAQETQYF
>TRBV5-3|.|TRBD2|TRBJ2-1
TGTGCCAGAAGCTTGGCTAAGAAGCGGGGGGGGCCCGGTGATGAGCAGTTCTTC
CARSLAKKRGGPGDEQFF
>TRBV7-9|.|.|TRBJ1-3
TGTGCCAGCAGCCATCCTCGCTACGACTCTGGAAACACCATATATTTT
CASSHPRYDSGNTIYF
>TRBV5-1|.|TRBD1|TRBJ2-2
TGCGCCAGCAGCATCAGGACAGGCGGGGAGCTGTTTTTT
CASSIRTGGELFF
>TRBV4-1|.|TRBD1|TRBJ1-4
TGCGCCAGCAGCCAAGGGACAGGCAATGAAAAACTGTTTTTT
CASSQGTGNEKLFF
>TRBV19|.|.|TRBJ2-7
TGTGCCAGTAGTTTCTCGGTGGACAGATCCTTTTACGAGCAGTACTTC
CASSFSVDRSFYEQYF
>TRBV5-6|.|TRBD1|TRBJ2-7
TGTGCCAGCAGCACGGGACAGCTACGAGGGCAGTACTTC
CASSTGQLRGQYF
>TRBV19|.|TRBD1|TRBJ1-2
TGTGCCAGTAGTGTACAGGGGTTGAACTATGGCTACACCTTC
CASSVQGLNYGYTF
>TRBV2|.|.|TRBJ2-5
TGTGCCAGCAGGGCGAGGGAGCAAGAGACCCAGTACTTC
CASRAREQETQYF
>TRBV7-2|.|.|TRBJ2-2
TGTGCCAGCAGCTTAGTACAGACCGGGGAGCTGTTTTTT
CASSLVQTGELFF
>TRBV6-5|.|.|TRBJ1-5
TGTGCCAGCAGTCTCGGCGGAGGCACGAATCAGCCCCAGCATTTT
CASSLGGGTNQPQHF
>TRBV7-2|.|.|TRBJ2-3
TGTGCCAGCAGCTCCGAAGGGGTTACAGATACGCAGTATTTT
CASSSEGVTDTQYF
>TRBV6-6|.|TRBD1|TRBJ2-7
TGTGCCAGCAGTTACTCGAACCAGGGGGCTAAGCAGTACTTC
CASSYSNQGAKQYF
>TRBV19|once|.|TRBJ2-1
TGTGCCAGTAGTATAGATCTCGACAATGAGCAGTTCTTC
CASSIDLDNEQFF